This T cell receptor (beta chain) emerged from a study of tumor-infiltrating lymphocytes in primary liver carcinoma. This clonotype was seen many times. Without any cell sorting, about 19-30 mg of bulk tissue yielded co-extracted RNA and DNA. A primer in the constant region served to generate TCR beta cDNA from approximately 460 ng of total RNA. It was through three nested multiplex PCR rounds of slightly modified ARM-PCR that TCR beta libraries arose. TCRdb reprocessed the multiplex PCR reads with MiXCR, giving one entry per CDR3 protein. In the table there are around 120,000 distinct CDR3 sequences, approximately 70% of which are singletons. The sequenced material came from liver tumor tissue from sampling region 1. The subset denotes: tumor region T1, superior pole. This sequence was found in an older woman with primary liver carcinoma and hepatitis B virus infection.

In DNA form, the CDR3 reads TGTGCCAGCAGTTTACGTATCGACACTGAAGCTTTCTTT. Translating it yields CASSLRIDTEAFF. V gene TRBV6-5 combines with J gene TRBJ1-1; no clear D gene. The germline V gene has CDR1 MNHEY and CDR2 SVGAGI. V shed 4 bases and J shed 3 bases, with 9 bases lying between them. The CDR3 is 13 residues long.